Below, 27 T cell receptor beta chains from the same sample are listed, as sequenced in a study of identical twins. TCRdb called the 5' RACE reads again in MiXCR, with one record for every CDR3 protein. The sample lists around 530,000 distinct CDR3 sequences; roughly 15% were seen once. A further study also used this sample, focusing on yellow fever vaccine responses in identical twins.

The specimen was CD4+ T cells sorted from blood. Receptors were obtained from a woman aged 18-29 years in good health.

This clonotype was seen a handful of times. V usage is TRBV28 and J usage is TRBJ2-7; the match to TRBD1 covers 7 bases. The V and J ends lost 5 bases and 4 bases, in that order; junction bases with no gene match: 8. The length of the CDR3 is 14 residues. In germline, CDR1 is MDHEN, CDR2 SYDVKM. CDR3 loop: CASSTGTAAYEQYV. The CDR3, as DNA: TGTGCCAGCAGTACCGGGACAGCAGCATACGAGCAGTACGTC.

This clonotype was detected ten times or more. The V call is TRBV20-1, the J call TRBJ2-5; D ambiguous. V dropped 6 bases and J dropped 5 bases, with 10 bases sitting between them. Germline CDR1 and CDR2: DFQATT and SNEGSKA (reference sequence). CDR3 length: 11 amino acids. For the CDR3, the DNA is TGCAGTGCACCCCTAGGGGAGACCCAGTACTTC. Residues: CSAPLGETQYF.

The chain carries TRBV7-3 and TRBJ2-3; 8 bases match TRBD2. From germline, CDR1 is SGHTA and CDR2 FQGTGA. The CDR3 totals 15 residues. J lost 2 bases, V lost 0 bases, and 1 base had no gene match. The CDR3 bases are TGTGCCAGCAGCTTAACAGCGGGAGCCACAGATACGCAGTATTTT. This translates into CASSLTAGATDTQYF. The full variable domain, in which reference TRBV7-3 and TRBJ2-3 provide the parts outside the CDR3, is GAGVSQTPSNKVTEKGKYVELRCDPISGHTALYWYRQSLGQGPEFLIYFQGTGAADDSGLPNDRFFAVRPEGSVSTLKIQRTERGDSAVYLCASSLTAGATDTQYFGPGTRLTVL.

The rearrangement links TRBV29-1 to TRBJ2-7, with TRBD1 matching over 8 bases. CDR1 is SQVTM, CDR2 ANQGSEA, per germline. This CDR3 has 15 residues. Trimming cost V 7 bases and J 4 bases; bases outside gene matches: 15. The CDR3, as DNA: TGCAGCGCCAACCTCAGGACAGGGATGGGTTACGAGCAGTACTTC. Translating gives CSANLRTGMGYEQYF.

V is TRBV7-8 and J is TRBJ2-1; 8 bases match TRBD2. The CDR3 extends over 15 amino acids. V lost 0 bases, J lost 7 bases, and 5 bases stayed unmatched. The germline gives CDR1 SGHVS, CDR2 FQNEAQ. CDR3 in amino acids: CASSLASGGWNEQFF. The DNA for the CDR3 is TGTGCCAGCAGCTTAGCCAGCGGGGGCTGGAATGAGCAGTTCTTC.

There are many counts of this clonotype. This rearrangement joins TRBV29-1 to TRBJ2-7, with a tentative D call TRBD2 (6 bases). From germline, CDR1 is SQVTM and CDR2 ANQGSEA. The V gene lost 3 bases and the J gene lost 5 bases, with 11 bases spanning the gap. The CDR3 totals 12 residues. CDR3 sequence: CSVDGEVNEQYF. DNA of the CDR3: TGCAGCGTTGATGGGGAGGTCAACGAGCAGTACTTC.

This clonotype was seen a few times. This sequence joins TRBV6-5 and TRBJ2-3; 10 nucleotides align to TRBD1. V lost 0 bases, J lost 4 bases, and 7 bases stayed unmatched. Germline CDR1 and CDR2: MNHEY and SVGAGI. CDR3 length equals 17 residues. CDR3 in amino acids: CASSYSYPTGGSDTQYF. CDR3 DNA sequence: TGTGCCAGCAGTTACTCATATCCGACAGGGGGCTCAGATACGCAGTATTTT.

The V gene is TRBV5-6, the J gene TRBJ2-2; a possible D gene is TRBD1 (7 bases). CDR1 is SGHDT, CDR2 YYEEEE, per germline. Trimming left V 4 bases short and J 3 bases short, with 13 bases between. The CDR3 is 15 amino acids. CDR3: CASSVQGGDTGELFF. Here the CDR3 DNA reads TGTGCCAGCAGCGTGCAGGGGGGTGACACCGGGGAGCTGTTTTTT.

The chain uses TRBV6-5 and TRBJ2-4; perhaps TRBD2 as D (5 bases). Trimming pared 1 base from V and 8 bases from J, leaving 15 bases between. Germline V gene lookup returns CDR1 MNHEY and CDR2 SVGAGI. This CDR3 has 15 residues. CDR3 residues: CASSYLDRDGDIQYF. The CDR3 DNA is TGTGCCAGCAGTTACTTGGACCGGGATGGGGACATTCAGTACTTC.

V is TRBV6-1 and J is TRBJ2-1; TRBD1 agrees at 8 bases. The CDR3 extends over 14 amino acids. The germline gives CDR1 MNHNS, CDR2 SASEGT. Losses at the gene ends were 7 bases for V and 4 bases for J; bases not matched to a gene: 6. The CDR3 DNA sequence: TGTGCCAGCATCTCCGGGACAGGTTACAATGAGCAGTTCTTC. Encoded protein: CASISGTGYNEQFF.

This clonotype was counted a few times. This rearrangement joins TRBV3-1 to TRBJ2-5; no definite D call. Trimming cost V 3 bases and J 5 bases, with 16 bases left between them. Germline loops: CDR1 LGHDT, CDR2 YNNKEL (reference sequence). The CDR3 is made up of 15 amino acids. CDR3 nucleotides: TGTGCCAGCAGCCAGACTTGGGGTTTAGGTGAGACCCAGTACTTC. Translation: CASSQTWGLGETQYF.

The chain joins TRBV11-2 to TRBJ1-1; possibly TRBD1 for D (5 bases). The CDR3 length is 17 residues. V was pared by 1 base and J by 0 bases, with 15 bases between. Germline CDR1 reads SGHAT; CDR2 reads FQNNGV. The CDR3 loop is CASSLGVGRALNTEAFF. Here the CDR3 DNA reads TGTGCCAGCAGCTTAGGCGTCGGCAGGGCTTTGAACACTGAAGCTTTCTTT.

This chain joins TRBV3-1 and TRBJ2-7, with 13 bases identical to TRBD2. The CDR3 is 15 amino acids. Trimming cost V 3 bases and J 2 bases; bases outside gene matches: 1. The germline V gene has CDR1 LGHDT and CDR2 YNNKEL (reference sequence). The CDR3 loop reads CASSQTSGRTYEQYF. The DNA of the CDR3 is TGTGCCAGCAGCCAGACTAGCGGGAGGACCTACGAGCAGTACTTC.

This clonotype was detected a few times. For the CDR3, the DNA is TGTGCCAGTAGCGCGGGACTAGCCTACAATGAGCAGTTCTTC. Translated, it gives CASSAGLAYNEQFF. J is TRBJ2-1 and V is TRBV19, with 8 bases aligning to TRBD2. J lost 2 bases, V lost 6 bases, and 3 bases had no gene match. This CDR3 has 14 residues. CDR1 is LNHDA and CDR2 is SQIVND in the germline V gene (reference sequence).

The rearrangement uses TRBV18 and TRBJ2-2; D is unclear. The germline V gene has CDR1 KGHSH and CDR2 LQKENI. V shed 2 bases and J shed 0 bases, with 7 bases lying between them. The CDR3 is 15 residues long. In DNA form, the CDR3 reads TGTGCCAGCTCACCATCAACAGCGAACACCGGGGAGCTGTTTTTT. As protein: CASSPSTANTGELFF.

This clonotype was seen a few times. The chain carries TRBV9 and TRBJ2-1; D perhaps matches TRBD1 (5 bases). The CDR3 extends over 16 amino acids. Looked up from germline, CDR1 is SGDLS and CDR2 is YYNGEE. V gave up 4 bases and J gave up 6 bases, with 20 bases separating them. The CDR3 protein is CASSTFLGVSLNEQFF. Here the CDR3 DNA reads TGTGCCAGCAGCACGTTTTTAGGGGTTAGCCTCAATGAGCAGTTCTTC.

This clonotype turned up a few times. A read error may produce the germline difference seen at one junction end. The gene calls are TRBV18 and TRBJ2-3, with no clear D. The CDR3 spans 13 residues. The V gene's germline CDR1 is KGHSH and CDR2 LQKENI. Here the CDR3 reads CASSPAGTDTQYF. CDR3 bases: TGCGCCAGCAGCCCCGCGGGCACAGATACGCAGTATTTT.

The chain has TRBV20-1 and TRBJ1-1, with D maybe TRBD1 (6 bases). Between the trimmed V and J ends, which lost 5 bases and 6 bases, there was a span of 13 bases. The CDR3 runs to 12 residues. CDR1 and CDR2 (germline): DFQATT, SNEGSKA (reference sequence). CDR3 loop: CSAFEQGSEAFF. CDR3 sequence (DNA): TGCAGTGCTTTCGAACAGGGCTCTGAAGCTTTCTTT.

This clonotype has a handful of counts. The chain recombines TRBV9 with TRBJ1-4; D possibly corresponds to TRBD1 (6 bases). Trimming shortened V by 2 bases and J by 8 bases, and 10 bases separated the two germline ends. Germline assignment: CDR1 SGDLS and CDR2 YYNGEE. The CDR3 is 13 amino acids. The CDR3 bases are TGTGCCAGCAGCGTGACAGGCGGGGAAAAACTGTTTTTT. Protein sequence: CASSVTGGEKLFF.

There are a few counts of this clonotype. The chain combines TRBV20-1 with TRBJ2-7; perhaps TRBD2 as D (6 bases). Germline V CDR1 and CDR2: DFQATT, SNEGSKA (reference sequence). V lost 7 bases, J lost 0 bases, and 16 bases lay in between. The CDR3 extends over 14 amino acids. For the CDR3, the DNA is TGCAGTGTCAAGGCCCGGACTAACTCCTACGAGCAGTACTTC. Amino acid sequence: CSVKARTNSYEQYF.

This clonotype was seen a few times. This chain joins TRBV20-1 and TRBJ2-3; 8 nucleotides match TRBD2. There are 14 residues in the CDR3. Germline-derived CDR1 and CDR2 are DFQATT and SNEGSKA (reference sequence). Trimming at V came to 1 base and at J to 5 bases, leaving 5 bases not matched to a gene. The CDR3 sequence: CSARGRGGLDTQYF. The CDR3 DNA reads TGCAGTGCTAGAGGCCGGGGGGGCCTAGATACGCAGTATTTT.

V and J are TRBV5-1 and TRBJ2-5; 12 bases fit TRBD2. CDR1 is SGHRS, CDR2 YFSETQ, per germline. The ends lost 2 bases at V and 5 bases at J; junction bases unmatched: 10. CDR3 length equals 17 residues. The CDR3: CASSLRLAGAGKETQYF. DNA for the CDR3: TGCGCCAGCAGCTTAAGACTAGCGGGAGCTGGGAAGGAGACCCAGTACTTC.

The CDR3 DNA follows: TGTGCCAGCAGTGAAGGGGCAGGGGCCACAGATACGCAGTATTTT. Translation: CASSEGAGATDTQYF. This chain links TRBV25-1 with TRBJ2-3; possibly TRBD1 for D (6 bases). V was trimmed by 2 bases and J by 2 bases, leaving 11 bases between them. CDR1 MGHDK and CDR2 SYGVNS come from the germline V gene. This CDR3 has 15 residues.

Ten or more counts support this clonotype. The rearrangement links TRBV11-2 to TRBJ2-1; 8 bases line up with TRBD2. Trimming took 3 bases from V and 7 from J; bases not matched to a gene: 11. Germline CDR1 and CDR2: SGHAT and FQNNGV. CDR3 size: 16 residues. The CDR3 sequence: CASSFFSSGTSNEQFF. The CDR3 DNA follows: TGTGCCAGCAGCTTTTTTAGTAGCGGGACGTCGAATGAGCAGTTCTTC.

The chain carries TRBV3-1 and TRBJ2-1; D gene ambiguous. CDR3 size: 14 residues. Trimming pared 5 bases from V and 15 bases from J, leaving 23 bases between. The germline gives CDR1 LGHDT, CDR2 YNNKEL (reference sequence). The CDR3 bases are TGTGCCAGCAGCGACGAACAGAGAGTAGGGCGGCCGTTCTTC. Translated: CASSDEQRVGRPFF.

The gene calls are TRBV2 and TRBJ2-5, with 8 positions matching TRBD2. The CDR3 length is 13 residues. Per the germline V gene, CDR1 is SNHLY and CDR2 is FYNNEI. V shed 8 bases and J 4 bases; nucleotides not matched to a gene: 6. CDR3: CASCPGGRETQYF. The CDR3 DNA reads TGTGCCAGCTGCCCGGGGGGGCGAGAGACCCAGTACTTC.

The rearrangement joins TRBV4-1 to TRBJ2-5; 8 nucleotides line up with TRBD2. The CDR3 totals 15 residues. Trimming cost V 0 bases and J 7 bases; bases outside gene matches: 7. Per the germline V gene, CDR1 is MGHRA and CDR2 is YSYEKL. CDR3 sequence reads: CASSQDGLAGGTQYF. The CDR3 region has the DNA TGCGCCAGCAGCCAAGATGGGCTAGCGGGTGGGACCCAGTACTTC.